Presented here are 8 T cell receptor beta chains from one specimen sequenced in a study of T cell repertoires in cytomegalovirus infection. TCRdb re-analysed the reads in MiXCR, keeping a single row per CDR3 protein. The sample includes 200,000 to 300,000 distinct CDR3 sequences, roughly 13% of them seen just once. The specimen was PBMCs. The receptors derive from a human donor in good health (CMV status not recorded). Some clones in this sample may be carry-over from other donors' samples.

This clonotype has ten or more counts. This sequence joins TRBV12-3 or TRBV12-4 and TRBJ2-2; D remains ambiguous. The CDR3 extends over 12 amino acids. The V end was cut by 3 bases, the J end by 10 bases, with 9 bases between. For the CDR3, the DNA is TGTGCCAGCAGTTTGTTTTCGGAGGAGCTGTTTTTT. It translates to CASSLFSEELFF.

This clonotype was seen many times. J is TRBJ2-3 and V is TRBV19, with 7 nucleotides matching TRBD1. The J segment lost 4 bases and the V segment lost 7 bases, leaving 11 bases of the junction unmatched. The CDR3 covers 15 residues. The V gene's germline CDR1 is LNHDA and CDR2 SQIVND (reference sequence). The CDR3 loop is CASMGANRGADTQYF. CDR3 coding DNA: TGTGCCAGTATGGGAGCGAACAGGGGCGCAGATACGCAGTATTTT.

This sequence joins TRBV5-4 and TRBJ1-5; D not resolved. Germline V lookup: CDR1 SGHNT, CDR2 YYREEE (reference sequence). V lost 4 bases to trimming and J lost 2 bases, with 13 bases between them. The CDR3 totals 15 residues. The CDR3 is CASSPDLGGNQPQHF. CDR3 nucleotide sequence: TGTGCCAGCAGCCCAGACTTGGGAGGCAATCAGCCCCAGCATTTT.

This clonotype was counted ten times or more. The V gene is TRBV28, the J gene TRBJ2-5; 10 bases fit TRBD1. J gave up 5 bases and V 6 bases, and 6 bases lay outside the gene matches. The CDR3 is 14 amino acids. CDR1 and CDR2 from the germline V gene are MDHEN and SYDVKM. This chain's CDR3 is CASRSPGQGETQYF. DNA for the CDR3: TGTGCCAGCAGGTCGCCGGGACAGGGGGAGACCCAGTACTTC.

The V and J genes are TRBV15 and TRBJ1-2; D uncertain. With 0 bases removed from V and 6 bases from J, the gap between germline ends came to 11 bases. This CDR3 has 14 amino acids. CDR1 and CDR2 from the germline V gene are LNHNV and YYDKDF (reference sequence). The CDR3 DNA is TGTGCCACCAGCAGAGATGGTGGGTGGAATGGCTACACCTTC. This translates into CATSRDGGWNGYTF.

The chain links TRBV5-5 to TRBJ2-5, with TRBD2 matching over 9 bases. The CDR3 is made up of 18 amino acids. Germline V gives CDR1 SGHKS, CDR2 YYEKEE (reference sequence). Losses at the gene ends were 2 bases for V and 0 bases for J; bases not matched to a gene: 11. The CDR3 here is CASSFNAERGANQETQYF. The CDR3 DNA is TGTGCCAGCAGCTTTAATGCCGAGCGGGGGGCCAACCAAGAGACCCAGTACTTC.

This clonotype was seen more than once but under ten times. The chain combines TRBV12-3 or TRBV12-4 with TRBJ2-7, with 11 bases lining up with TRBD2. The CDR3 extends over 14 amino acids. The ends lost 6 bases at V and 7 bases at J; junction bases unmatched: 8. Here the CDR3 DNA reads TGTGCCAGCAGCACCCTAGCGGGAGGAGGGGAGCAGTACTTC. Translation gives CASSTLAGGGEQYF.

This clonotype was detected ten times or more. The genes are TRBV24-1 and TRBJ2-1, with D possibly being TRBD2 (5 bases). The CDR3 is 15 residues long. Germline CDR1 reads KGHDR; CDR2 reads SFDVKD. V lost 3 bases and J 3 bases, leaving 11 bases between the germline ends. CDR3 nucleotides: TGTGCCACCAGTGATCCTCTGAGGGACTACAATGAGCAGTTCTTC. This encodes CATSDPLRDYNEQFF.